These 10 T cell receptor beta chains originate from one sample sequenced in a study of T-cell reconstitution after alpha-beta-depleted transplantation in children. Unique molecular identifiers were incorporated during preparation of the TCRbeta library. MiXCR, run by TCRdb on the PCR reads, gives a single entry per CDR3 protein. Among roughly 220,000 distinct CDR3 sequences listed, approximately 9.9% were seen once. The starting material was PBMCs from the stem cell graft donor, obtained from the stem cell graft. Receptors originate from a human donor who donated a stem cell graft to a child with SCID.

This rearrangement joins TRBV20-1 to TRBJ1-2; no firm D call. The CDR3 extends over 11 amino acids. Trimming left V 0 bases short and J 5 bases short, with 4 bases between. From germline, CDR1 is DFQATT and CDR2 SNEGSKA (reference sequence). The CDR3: CSAREQYGYTF. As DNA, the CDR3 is TGCAGTGCTAGAGAACAGTATGGCTACACCTTC.

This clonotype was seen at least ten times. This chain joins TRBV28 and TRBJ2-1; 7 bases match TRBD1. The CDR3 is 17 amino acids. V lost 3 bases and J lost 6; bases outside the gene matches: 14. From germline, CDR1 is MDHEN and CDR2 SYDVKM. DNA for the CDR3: TGTGCCAGCAGTTTTACGACAGGGCCCTTCCTGGGCAATGAGCAGTTCTTC. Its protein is CASSFTTGPFLGNEQFF.

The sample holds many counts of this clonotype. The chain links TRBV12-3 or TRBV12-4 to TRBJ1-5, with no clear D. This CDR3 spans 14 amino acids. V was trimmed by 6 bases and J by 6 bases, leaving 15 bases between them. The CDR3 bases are TGTGCCAGCAGCTTTCTTCCCCTTGGTCAGCCCCAGCATTTT. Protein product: CASSFLPLGQPQHF.

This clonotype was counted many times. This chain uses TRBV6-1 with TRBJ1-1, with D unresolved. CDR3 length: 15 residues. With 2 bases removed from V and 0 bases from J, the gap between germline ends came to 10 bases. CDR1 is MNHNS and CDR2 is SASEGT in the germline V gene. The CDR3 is CASSEYGVMNTEAFF. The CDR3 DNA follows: TGTGCCAGCAGTGAATATGGGGTAATGAACACTGAAGCTTTCTTT.

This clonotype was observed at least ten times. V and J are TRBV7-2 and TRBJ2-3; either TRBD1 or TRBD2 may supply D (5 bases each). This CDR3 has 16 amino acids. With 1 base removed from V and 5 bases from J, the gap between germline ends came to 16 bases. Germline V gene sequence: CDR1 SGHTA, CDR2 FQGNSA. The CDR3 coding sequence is TGTGCCAGCAGCTTAGTCTACTCAGGGAGTTTAGATACGCAGTATTTT. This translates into CASSLVYSGSLDTQYF.

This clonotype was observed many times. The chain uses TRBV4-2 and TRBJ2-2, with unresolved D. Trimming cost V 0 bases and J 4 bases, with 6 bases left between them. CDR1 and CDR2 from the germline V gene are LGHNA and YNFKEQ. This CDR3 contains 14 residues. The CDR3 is CASSQEGTTGELFF. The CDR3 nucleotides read TGTGCCAGCAGCCAAGAAGGCACCACCGGGGAGCTGTTTTTT.

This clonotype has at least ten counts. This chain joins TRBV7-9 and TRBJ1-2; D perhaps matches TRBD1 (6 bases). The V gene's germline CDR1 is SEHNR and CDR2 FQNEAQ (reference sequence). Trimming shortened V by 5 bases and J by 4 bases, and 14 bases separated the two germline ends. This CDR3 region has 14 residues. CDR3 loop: CASSGSGGLYGYTF. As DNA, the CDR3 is TGTGCCAGCAGCGGCTCGGGGGGCCTCTATGGCTACACCTTC.

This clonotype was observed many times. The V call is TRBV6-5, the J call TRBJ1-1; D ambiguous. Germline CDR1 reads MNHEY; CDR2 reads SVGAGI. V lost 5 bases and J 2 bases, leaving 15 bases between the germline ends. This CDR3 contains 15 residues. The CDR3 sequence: CASSTRRGPNTEAFF. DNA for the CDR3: TGTGCCAGCAGTACCCGACGCGGCCCAAACACTGAAGCTTTCTTT.

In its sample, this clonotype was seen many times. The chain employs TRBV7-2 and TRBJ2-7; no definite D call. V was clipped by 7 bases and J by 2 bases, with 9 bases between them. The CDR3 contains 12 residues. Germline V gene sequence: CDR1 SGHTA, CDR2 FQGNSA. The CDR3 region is CASTNGAYEQYF. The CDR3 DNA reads TGTGCCAGCACCAACGGAGCCTACGAGCAGTACTTC.

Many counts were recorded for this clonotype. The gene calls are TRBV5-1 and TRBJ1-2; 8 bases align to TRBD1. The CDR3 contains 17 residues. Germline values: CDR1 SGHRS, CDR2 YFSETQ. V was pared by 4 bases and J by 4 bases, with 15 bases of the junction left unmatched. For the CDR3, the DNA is TGCGCCAGCAGCCTGCCAGGGGCAGGGGGCGCAAGCTATGGCTACACCTTC. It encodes CASSLPGAGGASYGYTF.